Listed below are T cell receptor beta chains from one sample, sequenced in a study of identical twins. TCRdb reprocessed the 5' RACE reads with MiXCR, giving one entry per CDR3 protein. Of approximately 590,000 distinct CDR3 sequences listed, 9.6% are singletons. The sample was also linked to a second study, of yellow fever vaccine responses in identical twins.

Specimen: PBMCs. These receptors originate from a woman aged 18-29 years in good health. Each CDR3 is given with its conserved first and last residue. A D gene is named only where the DNA matches it firmly. The size entry is marked missing in some rows and otherwise reads once, few, many or a size class.

cdr3_aa	cdr3_nt	clone_size	j_call	v_call	d_call
CSAREGAKSYEQYF	TGCAGTGCAAGAGAGGGCGCCAAGTCATACGAGCAGTACTTC	-	TRBJ2-7	TRBV20-1	-
CASSFRGTGSYEQYF	TGTGCCAGCAGTTTTCGGGGGACAGGATCCTACGAGCAGTACTTC	many	TRBJ2-7	TRBV12-3/TRBV12-4	TRBD1
CASSLVGDEQFF	TGTGCCAGCAGCTTAGTAGGGGATGAGCAGTTCTTC	many	TRBJ2-1	TRBV5-1	-
CSARPSTGAAGELFF	TGCAGTGCTAGGCCGTCCACAGGGGCGGCCGGGGAGCTGTTTTTT	few	TRBJ2-2	TRBV20-1	TRBD1
CASSYSGTQGIEQFF	TGTGCCAGCAGTTACTCGGGGACCCAGGGTATCGAGCAGTTCTTC	-	TRBJ2-1	TRBV6-5	-
CASSLARTSGTSTDTQYF	TGTGCCAGCAGCTTAGCCCGGACTAGCGGAACTAGCACAGATACGCAGTATTTT	few	TRBJ2-3	TRBV7-6	TRBD2
CSAQPVGGLALYTDTQYF	TGCAGTGCTCAGCCGGTCGGGGGCCTAGCGCTATACACAGATACGCAGTATTTT	few	TRBJ2-3	TRBV20-1	-
CASSEVRGNEQFF	TGTGCCAGCAGTGAAGTTAGAGGCAATGAGCAGTTCTTC	few	TRBJ2-1	TRBV2	-
CASSVGVGSYNEQFF	TGTGCCAGCAGTGTGGGAGTAGGCTCCTACAATGAGCAGTTCTTC	few	TRBJ2-1	TRBV6-1	-
CASSDRDSTDTQYF	TGTGCCAGCAGCGACAGGGACAGCACAGATACGCAGTATTTT	-	TRBJ2-3	TRBV7-8	TRBD1
CASSSSYNSPLHF	TGTGCCAGCTCGAGCTCCTATAATTCACCCCTCCACTTT	few	TRBJ1-6	TRBV18	-
CASSPWGSPYEQYF	TGTGCCAGCAGCCCATGGGGCAGCCCCTACGAGCAGTACTTC	few	TRBJ2-7	TRBV12-3/TRBV12-4	-
CASSLAGTVVSGELFF	TGCGCCAGCAGCTTGGCGGGGACAGTTGTATCCGGGGAGCTGTTTTTT	many	TRBJ2-2	TRBV5-1	TRBD1
CASSYPFGTSGVLNEQYF	TGTGCCAGCAGTTATCCTTTCGGGACTAGCGGTGTCTTGAACGAGCAGTACTTC	many	TRBJ2-7	TRBV6-2/TRBV6-3	TRBD2
CSASASGQGADTQYF	TGCAGTGCTAGTGCGAGCGGACAGGGGGCAGATACGCAGTATTTT	-	TRBJ2-3	TRBV20-1	TRBD1
CASRTGGNTEAFF	TGTGCCAGCAGGACAGGGGGGAACACTGAAGCTTTCTTT	-	TRBJ1-1	TRBV6-1	TRBD1
CASSVDEGEQFF	TGTGCCAGCAGCGTAGATGAGGGTGAGCAGTTCTTC	few	TRBJ2-1	TRBV9	-
CASSLTQPLEQFF	TGTGCCAGCAGCTTAACCCAACCGCTTGAGCAGTTCTTC	-	TRBJ2-1	TRBV7-2	-
CASSPDRVLGYTF	TGTGCCAGCAGTCCGGACAGGGTACTTGGCTACACCTTC	many	TRBJ1-2	TRBV12-3/TRBV12-4	TRBD1
CASSFGVFQETQYF	TGTGCCAGCAGCTTTGGGGTGTTCCAAGAGACCCAGTACTTC	-	TRBJ2-5	TRBV7-2	-
CASSQSDKSYEQYF	TGCGCCAGCAGTCAATCCGACAAATCCTACGAGCAGTACTTC	few	TRBJ2-7	TRBV23-1	-
CASSSPGQGAWEQYF	TGTGCCAGCAGCTCACCGGGACAGGGGGCTTGGGAGCAGTACTTC	few	TRBJ2-7	TRBV7-9	TRBD1
CASSIRPGQGRETQYF	TGTGCCAGCAGCATACGACCGGGACAGGGCCGAGAGACCCAGTACTTC	few	TRBJ2-5	TRBV7-9	TRBD1
CSVAGGPNSPLHF	TGCAGCGTTGCTGGGGGGCCTAATTCACCCCTCCACTTT	many	TRBJ1-6	TRBV29-1	-
CASSLSASGRGEQYF	TGTGCCAGCAGTTTAAGCGCTAGCGGGAGAGGCGAGCAGTACTTC	-	TRBJ2-7	TRBV28	TRBD2
CASSGLAYNEQFF	TGTGCCAGCAGCGGACTAGCTTACAATGAGCAGTTCTTC	many	TRBJ2-1	TRBV12-3/TRBV12-4	TRBD2
CASSEYQGAFGEKLFF	TGTGCCAGCAGTGAATACCAGGGGGCTTTTGGTGAAAAACTGTTTTTT	-	TRBJ1-4	TRBV25-1	TRBD1
CASSLVGGVGTPTYEQYF	TGTGCCAGCAGCTTAGTAGGGGGAGTCGGGACACCGACCTACGAGCAGTACTTC	-	TRBJ2-7	TRBV11-1	-
CASSTGTSGSDEQFF	TGTGCCAGCAGCACCGGGACTAGCGGGAGCGATGAGCAGTTCTTC	-	TRBJ2-1	TRBV7-2	TRBD2
CASSPSLAQETQYF	TGTGCCAGCAGCCCGTCGCTGGCACAAGAGACCCAGTACTTC	-	TRBJ2-5	TRBV7-9	-
CASRRGLTGLFF	TGTGCCAGCAGGAGGGGTTTGACGGGACTGTTTTTT	few	TRBJ1-4	TRBV7-9	-
CATSDSGAGVSNEQFF	TGTGCCACCAGTGATTCGGGAGCGGGAGTATCCAATGAGCAGTTCTTC	many	TRBJ2-1	TRBV24-1	TRBD2
CASSLQRATNEKLFF	TGTGCCAGCAGCTTACAGCGGGCAACTAATGAAAAACTGTTTTTT	few	TRBJ1-4	TRBV27	-
CASSPRPDPMKPQHF	TGTGCCAGCTCACCACGCCCAGATCCAATGAAGCCCCAGCATTTT	few	TRBJ1-5	TRBV18	-
CACRERITTDTQYF	TGTGCCTGCAGGGAGCGGATAACGACAGATACGCAGTATTTT	once	TRBJ2-3	TRBV2	-
CASSYSTGTGNNEQFF	TGTGCCAGCAGTTACTCTACCGGGACAGGGAACAATGAGCAGTTCTTC	few	TRBJ2-1	TRBV6-5	TRBD1
CASSYPGMEAFF	TGTGCCAGCAGTTACCCGGGGATGGAAGCTTTCTTT	many	TRBJ1-1	TRBV6-5	-
CASSQDRGNSPLHF	TGTGCCAGCAGTCAGGACAGGGGAAATTCACCCCTCCACTTT	many	TRBJ1-6	TRBV6-1	TRBD1
CASSLGFGQGARISQETQYF	TGTGCCAGCAGCTTAGGGTTCGGTCAGGGCGCGCGTATTTCCCAAGAGACCCAGTACTTC	many	TRBJ2-5	TRBV11-2	-
CATIARSPYEQYF	TGTGCCACCATTGCCAGATCCCCCTACGAGCAGTACTTC	many	TRBJ2-7	TRBV24-1	-
CASSYRVGEKLFF	TGTGCCAGCAGCTACAGGGTAGGAGAAAAACTGTTTTTT	-	TRBJ1-4	TRBV7-9	-
CASSLEGRQMQLLHF	TGTGCCAGCAGCTTGGAGGGACGTCAGATGCAACTACTCCACTTT	-	TRBJ1-6	TRBV7-3	-
CASKNTEAFF	TGTGCCAGCAAGAACACTGAAGCTTTCTTT	many	TRBJ1-1	TRBV12-3/TRBV12-4	-
CATSDPTLTTGAHTGELFF	TGTGCCACCAGTGACCCAACGCTAACAACAGGGGCCCACACCGGGGAGCTGTTTTTT	-	TRBJ2-2	TRBV24-1	TRBD1
CASSERGTSQETQYF	TGTGCCAGCAGTGAAAGGGGGACTAGCCAAGAGACCCAGTACTTC	-	TRBJ2-5	TRBV2	TRBD2
CASSLWLAGVHEQFF	TGTGCCAGCAGCTTGTGGCTAGCGGGAGTTCATGAGCAGTTCTTC	-	TRBJ2-1	TRBV5-4	TRBD2
CASSERPVSYEQYF	TGTGCCAGCAGTGAAAGGCCAGTCTCCTACGAGCAGTACTTC	many	TRBJ2-7	TRBV25-1	-
CASSEWGAGDPYNEQFF	TGTGCCAGCAGTGAATGGGGGGCGGGAGACCCCTACAATGAGCAGTTCTTC	many	TRBJ2-1	TRBV6-4	-
CASIGLPTYEQYF	TGTGCCAGCATTGGACTACCTACCTACGAGCAGTACTTC	-	TRBJ2-7	TRBV6-2/TRBV6-3	-
CASSRGTSGSYNEQFF	TGTGCCAGCAGCCGGGGGACTAGCGGCTCCTACAATGAGCAGTTCTTC	few	TRBJ2-1	TRBV4-2	TRBD2
CASRLMDSGTGELFF	TGTGCCAGCAGACTAATGGACTCAGGGACCGGGGAGCTGTTTTTT	-	TRBJ2-2	TRBV12-3/TRBV12-4	-
CSVEVRDRQETQYF	TGCAGCGTTGAAGTCAGGGACCGCCAAGAGACCCAGTACTTC	-	TRBJ2-5	TRBV29-1	-
CASSPPVGGPFYEQYF	TGTGCCAGCTCACCACCAGTGGGAGGGCCATTCTACGAGCAGTACTTC	many	TRBJ2-7	TRBV18	TRBD2
CASSSMDRVDTGELFF	TGTGCCAGCAGTTCAATGGACAGGGTGGACACCGGGGAGCTGTTTTTT	few	TRBJ2-2	TRBV27	TRBD1
CASSLASGTGANVLTF	TGCGCCAGCAGCTTGGCCAGTGGGACTGGGGCCAACGTCCTGACTTTC	few	TRBJ2-6	TRBV5-1	-
CASYRDSATGELFF	TGTGCCAGTTACCGGGACTCAGCCACCGGGGAGCTGTTTTTT	few	TRBJ2-2	TRBV12-3/TRBV12-4	-
CAISPLGAEPGLSQYF	TGTGCCATCAGTCCCTTAGGTGCCGAACCCGGGTTGTCCCAGTACTTC	few	TRBJ2-5	TRBV10-3	-
CASSLEGLAVSYNEQFF	TGTGCCAGCAGCTTAGAGGGACTAGCGGTCTCCTACAATGAGCAGTTCTTC	few	TRBJ2-1	TRBV7-9	TRBD2
CASNPWEDDEQFF	TGCGCCAGCAACCCCTGGGAAGACGATGAGCAGTTCTTC	few	TRBJ2-1	TRBV5-1	-
CASRPAGLAGGSYNEQFF	TGTGCCAGCAGACCGGCGGGCCTAGCGGGTGGTTCTTACAATGAGCAGTTCTTC	few	TRBJ2-1	TRBV27	TRBD2